This record concerns one T cell receptor beta chain sequence. The sample is drawn from a study of blood T cell repertoires in COVID-19. Whole-study context: COVID-19 samples from acute and convalescent phases originated in the United States, Italy and Spain.

Germline loops: CDR1 SGHTS, CDR2 YDEGEE. CDR3 length equals 15 residues. V was trimmed by 4 bases and J by 7 bases, leaving 18 bases between them. TCRdb's copy holds only in-frame clones and misses some; the assay was immunoSEQ multiplex PCR. The profile shows approximately 170,000 clones, roughly 86% of them singletons. This clonotype was obtained from a woman aged 80 or older with COVID-19, enrolled during active disease. The sequenced sample consisted of peripheral blood. This chain uses TRBV5-8 with TRBJ1-5; tentatively, D is TRBD1 (5 bases). CDR3 coding DNA: TGTGCCAGCAGCCCCTGGGTGGGGGGGGACCAGCCCCAGCATTTT. Its translation: CASSPWVGGDQPQHF.